The 17 T cell receptor beta chains below come from one sample, sequenced in a study of blood T cell repertoires in COVID-19. Profiled with immunoSEQ multiplex PCR; TCRdb holds only in-frame clones, not every one. The data hold about 160,000 clones, with about nine tenths observed a single time. Material for sequencing was peripheral blood. The receptors here all came from a man younger than 35 with acute or convalescent COVID-19.

The table lists this clone with a count of one. The V call is TRBV5-1, the J call TRBJ2-7; D is uncertain. The CDR3 has 14 amino acids. The V gene lost 0 bases and the J gene lost 0 bases, with 7 bases spanning the gap. Germline V lookup: CDR1 SGHRS, CDR2 YFSETQ. The CDR3 DNA sequence: TGCGCCAGCAGCTTGGGTCCAGTCTCCTACGAGCAGTACTTC. As protein: CASSLGPVSYEQYF.

This sequence joins TRBV3-1 (or the pseudogene TRBV3-2) and TRBJ2-5; 7 bases match TRBD1. Germline trimming cut 8 bases from V and 1 base from J; bases unmatched to any gene: 7. The CDR3 has 14 residues. CDR1 is LGHDT and CDR2 is YNNKEL in the germline V gene (reference sequence). Here the CDR3 reads CASERQGPQETQYF. The DNA of the CDR3 is TGTGCCAGCGAAAGACAGGGTCCCCAAGAGACCCAGTACTTC.

This chain uses TRBV11-2 with TRBJ1-1; D perhaps matches TRBD1 (6 bases). V was pared by 5 bases and J by 0 bases, with 10 bases between. The CDR3 sequence is 14 residues long. Germline assignment: CDR1 SGHAT and CDR2 FQNNGV. CDR3 sequence: CASSRQEMNTEAFF. CDR3 sequence (DNA): TGTGCCAGCAGCCGACAGGAGATGAACACTGAAGCTTTCTTT.

The V gene is TRBV4-1, the J gene TRBJ1-1; D is perhaps TRBD1 (6 bases). CDR1 and CDR2 (germline): MGHRA, YSYEKL. The CDR3 contains 14 residues. V lost 1 base to trimming and J lost 5 bases, with 11 bases between them. DNA for the CDR3: TGCGCCAGCAGCCAAGGACAGGTTCCGACTGAAGCTTTCTTT. Its translation is CASSQGQVPTEAFF.

V and J are TRBV19 and TRBJ2-3, with D perhaps matching TRBD1 (5 bases). The V gene lost 3 bases and the J gene lost 4 bases, with 11 bases spanning the gap. The CDR3 runs 14 residues. Per germline, CDR1 LNHDA and CDR2 SQIVND (reference sequence). The CDR3 reads CASSIKGSADTQYF. The CDR3 DNA is TGTGCCAGTAGTATTAAGGGGTCGGCAGATACGCAGTATTTT.

Only one count was recorded for this clone. This chain links TRBV11-2 with TRBJ2-1; 8 bases are a match to TRBD2. V lost 1 base and J lost 10; bases outside the gene matches: 6. This CDR3 spans 14 amino acids. Per the germline V gene, CDR1 is SGHAT and CDR2 is FQNNGV. CDR3 loop: CASSLGASGREQFF. The CDR3 coding sequence is TGTGCCAGCAGCTTAGGGGCTAGCGGGCGGGAGCAGTTCTTC.

The chain uses TRBV9 and TRBJ1-6; 9 nucleotides align to TRBD1. Unmatched junction bases numbered 6, after V lost 3 bases and J lost 5 bases. Germline V gene lookup returns CDR1 SGDLS and CDR2 YYNGEE. The CDR3 has 16 amino acids. In nucleotides, the CDR3 is TGTGCCAGCAGCGCCACCGGGACAGGGCATAATTCACCCCTCCACTTT. Amino acids: CASSATGTGHNSPLHF. The variable domain in full, with the rest retrieved from reference TRBV9 and TRBJ1-6, is DSGVTQTPKHLITATGQRVTLRCSPRSGDLSVYWYQQSLDQGLQFLIQYYNGEERAKGNILERFSAQQFPDLHSELNLSSLELGDSALYFCASSATGTGHNSPLHFGNGTRLTVT.

This chain joins TRBV5-6 and TRBJ2-7, with 9 positions matching TRBD1. The V segment lost 3 bases and the J segment 3 bases; nucleotides outside the gene matches: 10. The CDR3 has 16 residues. Germline-derived CDR1 and CDR2 are SGHDT and YYEEEE. CDR3 DNA: TGTGCCAGCAGCTCCTCCGGGACAGGGATTCTCTACGAGCAGTACTTC. It yields the protein CASSSSGTGILYEQYF.

This chain joins TRBV6-5 and TRBJ1-1, with 7 bases aligning to TRBD1. This CDR3 region has 14 residues. Germline trimming cut 6 bases from V and 11 bases from J; bases unmatched to any gene: 15. Germline V CDR1 and CDR2: MNHEY, SVGAGI. CDR3 sequence reads: CASSSPYSSTGAFF. The CDR3 region has the DNA TGTGCCAGCAGCTCCCCTTATTCTTCGACAGGGGCTTTCTTT.

The chain employs TRBV6-5 and TRBJ1-2, with 7 bases matching TRBD1. The CDR3 spans 15 residues. V dropped 7 bases and J dropped 2; count of bases not matched to a gene: 10. Per germline, CDR1 MNHEY and CDR2 SVGAGI. CDR3 loop: CASTGLDRFNYGYTF. The CDR3 DNA follows: TGTGCCAGCACTGGATTGGACAGGTTCAACTATGGCTACACCTTC.

This chain connects TRBV5-1 to TRBJ1-5; D is possibly TRBD1 (6 bases). The CDR3 is made up of 14 amino acids. CDR1 is SGHRS, CDR2 YFSETQ, per germline. V lost 3 bases to trimming and J lost 3 bases, with 10 bases between them. The DNA for the CDR3 is TGCGCCAGCAGCTCGGACAGCAACAATCAGCCCCAGCATTTT. It codes for CASSSDSNNQPQHF.

This clone showed up just once. This chain connects TRBV3-1 (or the pseudogene TRBV3-2) to TRBJ1-2; D is uncertain. With 1 base removed from V and 2 bases from J, the gap between germline ends came to 14 bases. This CDR3 is built from 16 residues. Germline values: CDR1 LGHDT, CDR2 YNNKEL (reference sequence). The CDR3 nucleotides are TGTGCCAGCAGCCAAGTGGGGAGTTTCGACAACTATGGCTACACCTTC. Protein sequence: CASSQVGSFDNYGYTF.

The V and J genes are TRBV5-1 and TRBJ2-5; TRBD1 matches at 7 bases. After removal of 0 bases from V and 7 bases from J, the junction contained 6 bases not matched to a gene. Germline CDR1 and CDR2: SGHRS and YFSETQ. The CDR3 runs 14 residues. Here the CDR3 reads CASSLAEGAGTQYF. The CDR3 DNA sequence: TGCGCCAGCAGCTTGGCCGAGGGGGCGGGGACCCAGTACTTC.

The CDR3 DNA follows: TGTGCCAGCAGTGAATTAAGCGGAACTAATGAAAAACTGTTTTTT. This sequence encodes CASSELSGTNEKLFF. The chain has TRBV6-1 and TRBJ1-4; D remains unclear. The CDR3 consists of 15 residues. V was clipped by 2 bases and J by 1 base, with 8 bases between them. Germline CDR1 MNHNS, CDR2 SASEGT.

This sequence joins TRBV9 and TRBJ2-3; the match to TRBD2 covers 10 bases. Germline loops: CDR1 SGDLS, CDR2 YYNGEE. This CDR3 comprises 14 residues. J gave up 4 bases and V 7 bases, and 6 bases lay outside the gene matches. The chain's CDR3 is CASSRSGGADTQYF. In DNA, the CDR3 is TGTGCCAGCTCCCGCAGCGGGGGGGCAGATACGCAGTATTTT.

This chain links TRBV18 with TRBJ1-3; D is unresolved. Per germline, CDR1 KGHSH and CDR2 LQKENI. This CDR3 comprises 15 residues. Deletions cut 3 bases from V and 0 bases from J, with 9 bases between. CDR3 amino acids: CASSPAGHSGNTIYF. As DNA, the CDR3 is TGTGCCAGCTCACCGGCAGGCCACTCTGGAAACACCATATATTTT.

In DNA form, the CDR3 reads TGTGCCAGTAGGACGCCTGAGGACATGGGGTTTTGGCCTGGAAACACCATATATTTT. Residues: CASRTPEDMGFWPGNTIYF. The chain couples TRBV19 to TRBJ1-3; D perhaps matches TRBD1 (5 bases). The CDR3 spans 19 residues. V was clipped by 6 bases and J by 2 bases, with 26 bases between them. CDR1 and CDR2 (germline): LNHDA, SQIVND (reference sequence).